This is a list of T cell receptor beta chains from one sample in a study of response to subunit inactivated influenza vaccine. From the RT-PCR reads, TCRdb called clonotypes with MiXCR, one entry per CDR3 protein. The sample lists approximately 500,000 distinct CDR3 sequences; 13% were seen once. Specimen: PBMCs from blood, collected roughly 6 weeks after vaccination. These receptors were obtained from a man between 50 and 59 years old who received an inactivated influenza vaccine. Both conserved end residues are part of each CDR3. A D gene is named only where the DNA matches it firmly. Size is stated for part of the rows, as once, few or many counts, or as a class when the clone is expanded.

cdr3_aa: CASSARQKGETQYF
cdr3_nt: TGTGCCAGCTCTGCGCGGCAAAAGGGGGAGACCCAGTACTTC
clone_size: many
d_call: .
v_call: TRBV7-2
j_call: TRBJ2-5

cdr3_aa: CASSFRQGSGQFF
cdr3_nt: TGTGCCAGCAGTTTTAGGCAGGGGAGCGGGCAGTTCTTC
clone_size: .
d_call: .
v_call: TRBV12-3/TRBV12-4
j_call: TRBJ2-1

cdr3_aa: CSVEDFGQAYGYTF
cdr3_nt: TGCAGCGTTGAAGATTTTGGACAGGCTTATGGCTACACCTTC
clone_size: .
d_call: TRBD1
v_call: TRBV29-1
j_call: TRBJ1-2

cdr3_aa: CASSRYIKDPSRSGANVLTF
cdr3_nt: TGTGCCAGCAGTCGATATATCAAGGACCCAAGTCGCTCTGGGGCCAACGTCCTGACTTTC
clone_size: .
d_call: .
v_call: TRBV6-2/TRBV6-3
j_call: TRBJ2-6

cdr3_aa: CSSWTGDTDTQYF
cdr3_nt: TGCAGTTCTTGGACAGGGGACACAGATACGCAGTATTTT
clone_size: .
d_call: TRBD1
v_call: TRBV20-1
j_call: TRBJ2-3

cdr3_aa: CTYGQGETQYF
cdr3_nt: TGCACTTACGGACAGGGAGAGACCCAGTACTTC
clone_size: many
d_call: TRBD1
v_call: TRBV29-1
j_call: TRBJ2-5

cdr3_aa: CASSVGQASTEAFF
cdr3_nt: TGTGCCAGCAGCGTAGGCCAGGCCTCCACTGAAGCTTTCTTT
clone_size: few
d_call: .
v_call: TRBV9
j_call: TRBJ1-1

cdr3_aa: CAISGGLADSGNTIYF
cdr3_nt: TGTGCCATCAGTGGGGGACTGGCAGACTCTGGAAACACCATATATTTT
clone_size: .
d_call: .
v_call: TRBV10-3
j_call: TRBJ1-3

cdr3_aa: CASRLGQTIYEQYF
cdr3_nt: TGTGCCAGCAGACTAGGACAGACAATTTACGAGCAGTACTTC
clone_size: few
d_call: .
v_call: TRBV6-1
j_call: TRBJ2-7

cdr3_aa: CSARPVDRGRTGELFF
cdr3_nt: TGCAGTGCTAGACCAGTGGACAGGGGGCGAACCGGGGAGCTGTTTTTT
clone_size: few
d_call: TRBD1
v_call: TRBV20-1
j_call: TRBJ2-2

cdr3_aa: CASSWTDLNQPQHF
cdr3_nt: TGTGCCAGCAGCTGGACGGACCTCAATCAGCCCCAGCATTTT
clone_size: .
d_call: .
v_call: TRBV7-2
j_call: TRBJ1-5

cdr3_aa: CASSPWTSGGRDTQYF
cdr3_nt: TGTGCCAGCAGCCCTTGGACTAGCGGGGGCCGGGATACGCAGTATTTT
clone_size: few
d_call: TRBD2
v_call: TRBV7-2
j_call: TRBJ2-3

cdr3_aa: CASSYARDAGLISPLHF
cdr3_nt: TGTGCCAGCAGTTACGCCCGGGACGCCGGCCTGATTTCACCCCTCCACTTT
clone_size: many
d_call: .
v_call: TRBV6-5
j_call: TRBJ1-6

cdr3_aa: CASSLVRGPDTQYF
cdr3_nt: TGTGCCAGCAGCTTGGTTAGGGGGCCAGATACGCAGTATTTT
clone_size: .
d_call: TRBD1
v_call: TRBV11-2
j_call: TRBJ2-3

cdr3_aa: CASSPREDVGQETQYF
cdr3_nt: TGTGCCAGCTCACCACGGGAGGATGTTGGGCAAGAGACCCAGTACTTC
clone_size: .
d_call: .
v_call: TRBV18
j_call: TRBJ2-5

cdr3_aa: CASSLTRGYEQYF
cdr3_nt: TGTGCCAGCAGTTTAACCAGGGGCTACGAGCAGTACTTC
clone_size: few
d_call: .
v_call: TRBV12-3/TRBV12-4
j_call: TRBJ2-7

cdr3_aa: CASSLQAGGRHEQFF
cdr3_nt: TGTGCCAGCAGTTTACAAGCGGGAGGAAGGCATGAGCAGTTCTTC
clone_size: .
d_call: TRBD2
v_call: TRBV28
j_call: TRBJ2-1

cdr3_aa: CSARGTSGHSSYNEQFF
cdr3_nt: TGCAGTGCTAGAGGGACTAGCGGCCACAGCTCCTACAATGAGCAGTTCTTC
clone_size: .
d_call: TRBD2
v_call: TRBV20-1
j_call: TRBJ2-1

cdr3_aa: CASSWGLAGEQETQYF
cdr3_nt: TGTGCCAGCAGCTGGGGACTAGCGGGGGAACAAGAGACCCAGTACTTC
clone_size: .
d_call: TRBD2
v_call: TRBV5-6
j_call: TRBJ2-5

cdr3_aa: CASSPTSGGTSSYNEQFF
cdr3_nt: TGTGCCAGCTCACCGACTAGCGGGGGAACTAGCTCCTACAATGAGCAGTTCTTC
clone_size: .
d_call: TRBD2
v_call: TRBV18
j_call: TRBJ2-1

cdr3_aa: CASKVANTGELFF
cdr3_nt: TGTGCCAGCAAGGTGGCCAACACCGGGGAGCTGTTTTTT
clone_size: few
d_call: .
v_call: TRBV6-1
j_call: TRBJ2-2

cdr3_aa: CASLKTPTAPEQFF
cdr3_nt: TGCGCCAGCCTAAAAACCCCGACGGCCCCTGAGCAGTTCTTC
clone_size: few
d_call: .
v_call: TRBV5-1
j_call: TRBJ2-1

cdr3_aa: CSHRVGETQYF
cdr3_nt: TGCAGTCACAGGGTCGGGGAGACCCAGTACTTC
clone_size: few
d_call: .
v_call: TRBV20-1
j_call: TRBJ2-5

cdr3_aa: CASSFEGGRLYEQYF
cdr3_nt: TGTGCCAGCAGCTTCGAGGGCGGGAGGTTATACGAGCAGTACTTC
clone_size: many
d_call: TRBD2
v_call: TRBV7-9
j_call: TRBJ2-7

cdr3_aa: CAISLDRVVNTEAFF
cdr3_nt: TGTGCCATCAGCTTGGACAGGGTAGTGAACACTGAAGCTTTCTTT
clone_size: few
d_call: TRBD1
v_call: TRBV10-3
j_call: TRBJ1-1

cdr3_aa: CASSQTQGTTEAFF
cdr3_nt: TGTGCCAGCAGTCAAACACAGGGTACCACTGAAGCTTTCTTT
clone_size: many
d_call: .
v_call: TRBV28
j_call: TRBJ1-1

cdr3_aa: CASSWTGHNTDTQYF
cdr3_nt: TGTGCCAGCAGTTGGACAGGGCATAACACAGATACGCAGTATTTT
clone_size: .
d_call: TRBD1
v_call: TRBV6-2/TRBV6-3
j_call: TRBJ2-3

cdr3_aa: CASSHPRLAGTQYF
cdr3_nt: TGTGCCAGCAGCCACCCACGACTAGCAGGGACGCAGTATTTT
clone_size: few
d_call: TRBD2
v_call: TRBV7-9
j_call: TRBJ2-3